The rows below give T cell receptor beta chains drawn from one sample of a study of post-analysis software for immune sequencing data. MiXCR was run by TCRdb on the PCR reads, yielding one entry per CDR3 protein. This table holds hundreds of thousands of distinct CDR3 sequences, about 32% found once. Sequenced input: blood. Receptors originate from a girl aged 10-17 years with multiple sclerosis. Each CDR3 is given with its conserved first and last residue. The D gene is left open where the match is weak. Only some rows state a clone size, as once, few, many or a class for expanded clones.

J gene	V gene	clone size	D gene	CDR3 protein	CDR3 DNA
TRBJ2-1	TRBV7-2	-	-	CASRSGVGTLYNEQFF	TGTGCCAGCAGGAGTGGAGTTGGGACCCTCTACAATGAGCAGTTCTTC
TRBJ2-5	TRBV27	few	-	CASSFRDVGAGQETQYF	TGTGCCAGCAGTTTCCGCGACGTCGGGGCAGGTCAAGAGACCCAGTACTTC
TRBJ2-1	TRBV20-1	-	TRBD2	CSARAASGRAWGTNEQFF	TGCAGTGCTAGAGCGGCTAGCGGGAGGGCCTGGGGGACCAATGAGCAGTTCTTC
TRBJ2-3	TRBV24-1	few	TRBD2	CATSDLSQAGTTDTQYF	TGTGCCACCAGTGATTTGTCCCAAGCGGGAACCACAGATACGCAGTATTTT
TRBJ1-1	TRBV7-9	few	-	CASSTGPSGTEAFF	TGTGCCAGCAGCACGGGGCCCTCGGGGACTGAAGCTTTCTTT
TRBJ2-1	TRBV12-3/TRBV12-4	few	-	CASTPEANLPNNEQFF	TGTGCCAGCACTCCCGAGGCCAACCTCCCAAACAATGAGCAGTTCTTC
TRBJ2-1	TRBV5-1	-	TRBD1	CASSQQGGNEQFF	TGCGCCAGCAGCCAACAGGGGGGCAATGAGCAGTTCTTC
TRBJ1-2	TRBV7-2	-	TRBD1	CASSRTGASYGYTF	TGTGCCAGCAGCCGGACAGGGGCCTCCTATGGCTACACCTTC
TRBJ2-5	TRBV7-2	-	-	CATGRERPHGAQYF	TGTGCCACAGGCCGGGAGAGGCCTCATGGGGCCCAGTACTTC
TRBJ2-1	TRBV6-6	few	TRBD2	CASSYSRTSDEQFF	TGTGCCAGCAGTTACTCTCGGACTAGCGATGAGCAGTTCTTC
TRBJ2-1	TRBV7-9	few	TRBD2	CASSLLAVTYNEQFF	TGTGCCAGCAGCTTACTAGCGGTTACCTACAATGAGCAGTTCTTC
TRBJ2-2	TRBV20-1	many	-	CSARDTLTGELFF	TGCAGTGCTAGAGATACCCTCACCGGGGAGCTGTTTTTT
TRBJ2-7	TRBV4-3	many	TRBD1	CASSPDRVDEQYF	TGCGCCAGCAGCCCCGACAGGGTCGACGAGCAGTACTTC
TRBJ2-7	TRBV29-1	-	-	CSAPRTRPLKAQYF	TGCAGCGCCCCGAGGACACGGCCCCTCAAAGCCCAGTACTTC
TRBJ1-4	TRBV12-3/TRBV12-4	-	-	CASSSWANEKLFF	TGTGCCAGCAGTTCGTGGGCGAATGAAAAACTGTTTTTT
TRBJ1-5	TRBV28	-	-	CASSPGWRQPQHF	TGTGCCAGCAGCCCAGGTTGGCGGCAGCCCCAGCATTTT
TRBJ2-2	TRBV5-1	-	-	CASRTQVNTGELFF	TGCGCCAGCAGAACCCAGGTGAACACCGGGGAGCTGTTTTTT
TRBJ1-1	TRBV29-1	-	-	CSVAAGVNTEAFF	TGCAGCGTTGCGGCTGGGGTAAACACTGAAGCTTTCTTT
TRBJ1-1	TRBV29-1	-	-	CSVANRKNTEAFF	TGCAGCGTTGCAAACAGAAAGAACACTGAAGCTTTCTTT
TRBJ2-7	TRBV4-3	few	TRBD1	CASSQRPRGLEQYF	TGCGCCAGCAGCCAGCGGCCCAGGGGGCTGGAGCAGTACTTC